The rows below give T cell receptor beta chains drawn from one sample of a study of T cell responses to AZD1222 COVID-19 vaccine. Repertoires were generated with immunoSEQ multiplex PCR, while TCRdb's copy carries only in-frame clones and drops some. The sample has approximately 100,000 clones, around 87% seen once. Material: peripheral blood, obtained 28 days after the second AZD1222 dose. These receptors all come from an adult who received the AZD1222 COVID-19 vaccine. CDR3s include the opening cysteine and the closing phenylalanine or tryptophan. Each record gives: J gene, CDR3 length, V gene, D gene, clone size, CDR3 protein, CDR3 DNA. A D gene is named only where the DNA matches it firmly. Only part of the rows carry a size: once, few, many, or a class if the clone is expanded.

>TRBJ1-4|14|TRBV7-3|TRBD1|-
CASSKPGQGVKLFF
TGTGCCAGCAGTAAACCGGGACAGGGAGTAAAACTGTTTTTT
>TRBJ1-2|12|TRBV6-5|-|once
CASSYGGNGYTF
TGTGCCAGCAGTTACGGGGGGAATGGCTACACCTTC
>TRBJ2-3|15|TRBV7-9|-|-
CASSHDLGGTDTQYF
TGTGCCAGCAGCCACGACTTGGGGGGCACAGATACGCAGTATTTT
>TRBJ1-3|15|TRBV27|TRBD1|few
CASSRQGFSGNTIYF
TGTGCCAGCAGTCGACAGGGTTTCTCTGGAAACACCATATATTTT
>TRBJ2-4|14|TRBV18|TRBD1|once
CASSPDRGKNIQYF
TGTGCCAGCTCACCGGACAGGGGCAAAAACATTCAGTACTTC
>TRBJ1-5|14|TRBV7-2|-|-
CASRIGGGNQPQHF
TGTGCCAGTAGGATCGGGGGGGGCAATCAGCCCCAGCATTTT
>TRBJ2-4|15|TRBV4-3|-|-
CASSQVRGAKNIQYF
TGCGCCAGCAGCCAAGTTCGGGGCGCCAAAAACATTCAGTACTTC
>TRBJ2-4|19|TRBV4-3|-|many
CASSQGGATGRLDKNIQYF
TGCGCCAGCAGCCAAGGGGGGGCGACGGGGCGTTTGGACAAAAACATTCAGTACTTC
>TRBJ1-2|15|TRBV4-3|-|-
CASSQDLRTDYGYTF
TGCGCCAGCAGCCAAGATCTGAGGACGGACTATGGCTACACCTTC
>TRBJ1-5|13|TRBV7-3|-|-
CASSLVAGQPQHF
TGTGCCAGCAGCCTGGTCGCTGGGCAGCCCCAGCATTTT
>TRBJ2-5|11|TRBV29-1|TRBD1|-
CSARTGETQYF
TGCAGCGCCCGGACAGGGGAGACCCAGTACTTC
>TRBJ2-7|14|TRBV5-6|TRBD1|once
CASSLAGTDYEQYF
TGTGCCAGCAGCTTGGCCGGGACAGACTACGAGCAGTACTTC
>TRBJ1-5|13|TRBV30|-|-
CAWSWTGNQPQHF
TGTGCCTGGAGCTGGACAGGCAATCAGCCCCAGCATTTT
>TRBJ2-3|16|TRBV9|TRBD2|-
CASSGGGAPLTDTQYF
TGTGCCAGCAGCGGGGGGGGAGCCCCTCTCACAGATACGCAGTATTTT
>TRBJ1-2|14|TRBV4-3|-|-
CASSQDLRDYGYTF
TGCGCCAGCAGCCAAGATCTTAGGGACTATGGCTACACCTTC
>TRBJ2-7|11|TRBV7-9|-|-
CASSYREEQYF
TGTGCCAGCAGCTACAGGGAGGAGCAGTACTTC
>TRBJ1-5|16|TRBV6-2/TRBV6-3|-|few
CASSYGGSMGNQPQHF
TGTGCCAGCAGTTACGGGGGATCAATGGGGAATCAGCCCCAGCATTTT
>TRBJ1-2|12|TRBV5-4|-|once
CASSPGRVGYTF
TGTGCCAGCAGCCCGGGGCGAGTAGGCTACACCTTC
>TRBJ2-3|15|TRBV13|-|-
CASSLRLASTDTQYF
TGTGCCAGCAGCTTAAGGCTAGCGAGCACAGATACGCAGTATTTT
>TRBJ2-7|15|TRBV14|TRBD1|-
CASSQTGGLLYEQYF
TGTGCCAGCAGTCAGACAGGGGGACTACTCTACGAGCAGTACTTC
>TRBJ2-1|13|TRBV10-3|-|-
CAINGGLGDEQFF
TGTGCCATCAATGGTGGACTGGGGGATGAGCAGTTCTTC
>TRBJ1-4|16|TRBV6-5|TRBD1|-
CASSSTRTGPREKLFF
TGTGCCAGCAGTTCTACCCGGACAGGGCCACGAGAAAAACTGTTTTTT
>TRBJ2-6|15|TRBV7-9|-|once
CASSLLGQGANVLTF
TGTGCCAGCAGCTTACTCGGACAGGGGGCCAACGTCCTGACTTTC
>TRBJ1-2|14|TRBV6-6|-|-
CASIEGESSYGYTF
TGTGCCAGCATCGAAGGGGAATCCTCTTATGGCTACACCTTC
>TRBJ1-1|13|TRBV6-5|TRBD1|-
CASSAGQIPEAFF
TGTGCCAGCAGCGCGGGACAGATCCCTGAAGCTTTCTTT
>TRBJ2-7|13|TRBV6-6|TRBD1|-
CASRDRGPYEQYF
TGTGCCAGCAGAGACAGGGGGCCGTACGAGCAGTACTTC
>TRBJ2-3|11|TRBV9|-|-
CASSDTDTQYF
TGTGCCAGCAGCGACACAGATACGCAGTATTTT
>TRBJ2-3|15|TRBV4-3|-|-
CASSQDQEVTDTQYF
TGCGCCAGCAGCCAAGATCAAGAGGTCACAGATACGCAGTATTTT
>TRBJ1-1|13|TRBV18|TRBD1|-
CASSPGQGGEAFF
TGTGCCAGCTCGCCTGGACAGGGCGGTGAAGCTTTCTTT
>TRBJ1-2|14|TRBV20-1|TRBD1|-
CSASHGTGRYGYTF
TGCAGTGCTAGTCACGGGACAGGGAGGTATGGCTACACCTTC
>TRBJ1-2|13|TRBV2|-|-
CASRERDIYGYTF
TGTGCCAGCAGGGAGAGGGACATCTATGGCTACACCTTC
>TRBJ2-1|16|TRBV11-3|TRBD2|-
CASSPRGEGIYNEQFF
TGTGCCAGCAGTCCCCGTGGGGAGGGGATTTACAATGAGCAGTTCTTC
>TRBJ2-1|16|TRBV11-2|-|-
CASSYGRALRYNEQFF
TGTGCCAGCAGCTATGGTCGGGCCCTACGTTACAATGAGCAGTTCTTC
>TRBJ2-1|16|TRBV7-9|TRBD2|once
CASSPRLAGIYNEQFF
TGTGCCAGCAGCCCCCGACTAGCGGGAATTTACAATGAGCAGTTCTTC
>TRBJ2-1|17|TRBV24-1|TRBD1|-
CATSDLRKGQVGNEQFF
TGTGCCACCAGTGATTTGCGAAAGGGACAGGTAGGAAATGAGCAGTTCTTC
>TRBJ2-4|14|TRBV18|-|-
CASSPGAQKNIQYF
TGTGCCAGCTCACCAGGGGCGCAGAAAAACATTCAGTACTTC
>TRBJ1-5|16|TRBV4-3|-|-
CASSQYLGGAGQPQHF
TGCGCCAGCAGCCAATACCTGGGGGGGGCGGGTCAGCCCCAGCATTTT
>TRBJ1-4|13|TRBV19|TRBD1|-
CASTGTGNEKLFF
TGTGCCAGTACCGGGACAGGGAATGAAAAACTGTTTTTT
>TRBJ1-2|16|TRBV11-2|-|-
CASSPKVQLGSGGYTF
TGTGCCAGCAGCCCCAAGGTACAATTGGGGTCGGGCGGCTACACCTTC
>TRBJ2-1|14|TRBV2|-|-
CASRAGTQSNEQFF
TGTGCCAGCAGGGCCGGGACTCAGAGCAATGAGCAGTTCTTC
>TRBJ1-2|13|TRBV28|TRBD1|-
CASSFGTAYGYTF
TGTGCCAGCAGTTTCGGGACAGCCTATGGCTACACCTTC
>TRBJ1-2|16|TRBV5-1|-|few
CASSLDPVARGYGYTF
TGCGCCAGCAGCTTGGACCCCGTCGCTCGGGGCTATGGCTACACCTTC
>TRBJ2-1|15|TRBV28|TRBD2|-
CASSFGTSGHNEQFF
TGTGCCAGCAGTTTCGGGACTAGCGGGCACAATGAGCAGTTCTTC
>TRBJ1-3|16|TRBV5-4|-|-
CASSLDPWGVGNTIYF
TGTGCCAGCAGCTTGGATCCGTGGGGTGTGGGTAACACCATATATTTT
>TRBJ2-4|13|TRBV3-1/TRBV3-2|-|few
CASSQSGKNIQYF
TGTGCCAGCAGCCAATCAGGGAAGAACATTCAGTACTTC
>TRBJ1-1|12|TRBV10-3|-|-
CASGRQITEAFF
TGTGCCTCCGGACGGCAAATCACTGAAGCTTTCTTT
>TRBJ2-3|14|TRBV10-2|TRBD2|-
CASNLAGGRDTQYF
TGCGCCAGCAATTTAGCGGGGGGGCGGGATACGCAGTATTTT
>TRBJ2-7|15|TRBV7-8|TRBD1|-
CASSGGTGGSYEQYF
TGTGCCAGCAGCGGGGGGACAGGGGGTAGCTACGAGCAGTACTTC
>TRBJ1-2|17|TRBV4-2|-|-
CASSQDEVGARDYGYTF
TGTGCCAGCAGCCAAGACGAGGTGGGGGCGCGGGACTATGGCTACACCTTC
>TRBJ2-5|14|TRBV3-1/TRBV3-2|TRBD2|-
CASSQTSGQETQYF
TGTGCCAGCAGCCAGACTAGCGGACAAGAGACCCAGTACTTC
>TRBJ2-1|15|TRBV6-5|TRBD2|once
CASPTRLAGNNEQFF
TGTGCCAGCCCTACTAGACTAGCGGGGAATAATGAGCAGTTCTTC
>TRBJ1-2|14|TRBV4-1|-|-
CASSPGNPNYGYTF
TGCGCCAGCAGCCCAGGGAATCCTAACTATGGCTACACCTTC